One and the same sample provided the 9 T cell receptor beta chains below, sequenced in a study of T-cell reconstitution after alpha-beta-depleted transplantation in children. It was with unique molecular identifiers that the TCRbeta library was prepared. MiXCR was run by TCRdb on the PCR reads, yielding one entry per CDR3 protein. The sample records approximately 270,000 distinct CDR3 sequences, more than 20% being singletons. The sequencing used PBMCs, mostly from graft donor cells, collected 360 days after TCRalphabeta/CD19-depleted stem cell transplant. These receptors were taken from a female patient between 2 and 15 years old who had a stem cell transplant for congenital amegakaryocytic thrombocytopenia, so the T cells may come from the graft donor.

This clonotype was seen repeatedly, ten times or more. V gene TRBV12-3 or TRBV12-4 combines with J gene TRBJ2-5, with D perhaps TRBD1 (6 bases). V lost 5 bases to trimming and J lost 1 base, with 17 bases between them. The CDR3 is made up of 16 amino acids. CDR3 bases: TGTGCCAGCAGTCCGAACTCCCGGACAGTCCAAGAGACCCAGTACTTC. Encoded protein: CASSPNSRTVQETQYF.

V gene TRBV6-1 combines with J gene TRBJ2-7, with no clear D. Germline values: CDR1 MNHNS, CDR2 SASEGT. Trimming took off 0 bases at V and 4 bases at J, with 10 bases between the two ends. The CDR3 covers 14 residues. The CDR3 region is CASSEAHMGYEQYF. The CDR3 DNA follows: TGTGCCAGCAGTGAAGCGCATATGGGGTACGAGCAGTACTTC.

This clonotype was detected many times. The chain links TRBV4-1 to TRBJ1-4; no definite D call. V lost 0 bases and J lost 0, with 5 bases in between. The CDR3 extends over 15 amino acids. From germline, CDR1 is MGHRA and CDR2 YSYEKL. The CDR3 here is CASSQETATNEKLFF. The CDR3 DNA reads TGCGCCAGCAGCCAAGAAACGGCAACTAATGAAAAACTGTTTTTT.

This clonotype has a handful of counts. The rearrangement joins TRBV6-1 to TRBJ1-5; D unresolved. V lost 6 bases and J 2 bases, leaving 17 bases between the germline ends. Per germline, CDR1 MNHNS and CDR2 SASEGT. The CDR3 is 16 residues long. The CDR3 DNA sequence: TGTGCCAGCAGCCAGTCCTACAAGGTCGGCAATCAGCCCCAGCATTTT. Amino acid sequence: CASSQSYKVGNQPQHF.

This chain joins TRBV12-3 or TRBV12-4 and TRBJ2-5; a weak D match, TRBD2 (7 bases). The CDR3 spans 15 residues. The germline V and J ends were trimmed by 2 bases and 7 bases, with 17 bases remaining between them. The CDR3 DNA is TGTGCCAGCAGTTTACGGCTAGGGGGGGGAGCGACCCAGTACTTC. Its translation: CASSLRLGGGATQYF.

This clonotype was recorded a few times. In nucleotides, the CDR3 is TGTGCCAGCAGCCCTCTCTCCGCGAAGATGGGCTATGAGCAGTTCTTC. Translated, it gives CASSPLSAKMGYEQFF. The chain is built from TRBV4-2 and TRBJ2-1; D is undetermined. V lost 4 bases to trimming and J lost 8 bases, with 21 bases between them. CDR3 length equals 16 residues. Germline loops: CDR1 LGHNA, CDR2 YNFKEQ.

CDR3 amino acids: CASSRGDTLTDTQYF. The DNA of the CDR3 is TGCGCCAGCAGCCGAGGCGACACCCTCACAGATACGCAGTATTTT. J is TRBJ2-3 and V is TRBV4-1, with D uncertain. V lost 4 bases, J lost 2 bases, and 13 bases lay in between. The length of the CDR3 is 15 residues. In germline, CDR1 is MGHRA, CDR2 YSYEKL.

The chain combines TRBV20-1 with TRBJ2-1, with D perhaps matching TRBD1 (5 bases). The ends were cut back, 8 bases at V and 6 bases at J, with 23 bases in the middle. Germline V lookup: CDR1 DFQATT, CDR2 SNEGSKA (reference sequence). The CDR3 length is 15 residues. The CDR3 loop is CSQGLPHENLNEQFF. CDR3 DNA: TGCAGTCAGGGTCTCCCGCATGAGAACCTCAATGAGCAGTTCTTC.

The gene calls are TRBV10-3 and TRBJ2-7; a possible D gene is TRBD1 (5 bases). Germline V gene sequence: CDR1 ENHRY, CDR2 SYGVKD. This CDR3 is built from 13 residues. V lost 3 bases and J 3 bases, leaving 9 bases between the germline ends. CDR3 sequence: CAISEQAHYEQYF. In nucleotides, the CDR3 is TGTGCCATCAGTGAACAGGCACACTACGAGCAGTACTTC.